Detailed here is one T cell receptor (beta chain). As yet, its antigen is unknown. Donors each had at least one pre-ART PBMC sample and at least two post-ART ones. Survey-level resolution applied to immunoSEQ assay v3.0. Sequencing had a target that covered 40,000-50,000 T-cell genomes per sample. Profiled with immunoSEQ multiplex PCR; TCRdb holds only in-frame clones, not every one. In the table there are about 18,000 clones, more than 80% of which are singletons. This entry comes from a study of long-term antiretroviral therapy in people with HIV. CDR1 and CDR2 from the germline V gene are SNHLY and FYNNEI. This CDR3 spans 14 amino acids. V lost 7 bases and J 3 bases, leaving 16 bases between the germline ends. Notes on the study in general: Control repertoires displayed wider CDR3 length ranges than the HIV repertoires.

The specimen comprised unsorted PBMCs, sampled 4.2 years after starting antiretroviral therapy. J is TRBJ2-7 and V is TRBV2, with a weak D call TRBD2 (5 bases). The receptor comes from a man aged 45-65 years with HIV. The CDR3 DNA reads TGTGCCAGCACCCTTCGGGGTCCGTTCTACGAGCAGTACTTC. Its translation: CASTLRGPFYEQYF.